The clone carrying this TCR beta chain is categorized as large. This entry belongs to a study of blood T cell repertoires in COVID-19. Study overall: Samples taken during acute and convalescent COVID-19 were collected in the United States, Italy and Spain.

In the original workflow: Nucleated cell number was recorded as an estimate derived from reference gene primer amplification. Sequenced by immunoSEQ multiplex PCR; TCRdb stores in-frame clones only, minus some. V, J and clone size derive from that table, while D and trimming were established from the DNA sequence. This sample has roughly 4,700 clones, with roughly 82% found just once. The sequenced material came from peripheral blood. The TCR comes from an older man with active COVID-19.

The CDR3 sequence: CASSEVQGDTGELFF. CDR3 DNA: TGTGCCAGCAGCGAGGTACAGGGGGACACCGGGGAGCTGTTTTTT. The genes are TRBV11-3 and TRBJ2-2; 8 positions match TRBD1. V lost 5 bases and J lost 3; bases outside the gene matches: 5. The length of the CDR3 is 15 residues. CDR1 is SGHNT and CDR2 is YENEEA in the germline V gene.